The 17 T cell receptor beta chains below come from one sample, sequenced in a study of vaccination and CD4 T cells after COVID-19. The treatment was: approximately nine-day PBMC culture with coronavirus spike peptide pools or control peptides (ViraFEST assay). These receptors' antigens are unknown. An Oncomine TCR Beta short-read assay was used to sequence the DNA from cultured CD4+ T cells. TCRdb analysed the PCR reads with MiXCR anew, one entry per CDR3 protein. This table has under 20,000 distinct CDR3 sequences, 23% appearing once. Sequencing was done on a sample of cultured CD4+ T cells from blood. These receptors were obtained from a human donor with COVID-19.

The chain has TRBV9 and TRBJ1-2, with a possible D match to TRBD1 (5 bases). The CDR3 loop spans 12 amino acids. V dropped 1 base and J dropped 4 bases, with 5 bases sitting between them. Per the germline V gene, CDR1 is SGDLS and CDR2 is YYNGEE. In DNA form, the CDR3 reads TGTGCCAGCAGCGTAACAGGCTATGGCTACACCTTC. It encodes CASSVTGYGYTF.

This chain joins TRBV5-8 and TRBJ1-1, with D perhaps matching TRBD1 (5 bases). Per the germline V gene, CDR1 is SGHTS and CDR2 is YDEGEE. Trimming took off 6 bases at V and 1 base at J, with 16 bases between the two ends. The CDR3 is 15 residues long. The CDR3 nucleotides are TGTGCCAGCAAGGGTAGTGTGAGGGGGAACACTGAAGCTTTCTTT. It specifies CASKGSVRGNTEAFF.

In DNA, the CDR3 is TGTGCCAGCTCACCGCTTAGCAATCAGCCCCAGCATTTT. This translates into CASSPLSNQPQHF. The J gene is TRBJ1-5, the V gene TRBV18; D gene uncertain. The CDR3 length is 13 residues. CDR1 is KGHSH and CDR2 is LQKENI in the germline V gene. Trimming pared 3 bases from V and 0 bases from J, leaving 3 bases between. The variable domain in full, with the rest retrieved from reference TRBV18 and TRBJ1-5, is NAGVMQNPRHLVRRRGQEARLRCSPMKGHSHVYWYRQLPEEGLKFMVYLQKENIIDESGMPKERFSAEFPKEGPSILRIQQVVRGDSAAYFCASSPLSNQPQHFGDGTRLSIL.

There are a few counts of this clonotype. This chain uses TRBV6-5 with TRBJ2-7; D gene unclear. V lost 2 bases and J lost 2, with 13 bases in between. The CDR3 is 15 residues long. The germline CDR1 and CDR2 sequences are MNHEY and SVGAGI. CDR3 in DNA: TGTGCCAGCAGTTACGCCGGCGGTTTCGCCTACGAGCAGTACTTC. It codes for CASSYAGGFAYEQYF.

In its sample, this clonotype was seen a few times. CDR3 loop: CASSPHGDTQYF. The CDR3 nucleotides are TGTGCCAGCAGTCCGCACGGGGATACGCAGTATTTT. The J gene is TRBJ2-3, the V gene TRBV12-3 or TRBV12-4; D is uncertain. This CDR3 contains 12 residues. Between the trimmed V and J ends, which lost 5 bases and 6 bases, there was a span of 9 bases.

The sample holds a few counts of this clonotype. This chain links TRBV7-2 with TRBJ2-4, with D tentatively TRBD1 (6 bases). Between the trimmed V and J ends, which lost 8 bases and 9 bases, there was a span of 20 bases. Germline values: CDR1 SGHTA, CDR2 FQGNSA. The CDR3 totals 14 residues. DNA for the CDR3: TGTGCCAGCGAGCCCCAGGGGTTTCAGGGCATTCAGTACTTC. This sequence encodes CASEPQGFQGIQYF.

A few counts support this clonotype. This chain joins TRBV6-1 and TRBJ2-2, with D possibly being TRBD1 (6 bases). Germline CDR1 MNHNS, CDR2 SASEGT. The CDR3 covers 15 residues. The V and J ends lost 6 bases and 6 bases respectively, with 17 bases between them. The CDR3 region is CASRRTDLVPGELFF. Here the CDR3 DNA reads TGTGCCAGCAGGAGGACAGATCTGGTCCCCGGGGAGCTGTTTTTT.

V is TRBV7-2 and J is TRBJ2-1, with D hard to call. Germline V gene sequence: CDR1 SGHTA, CDR2 FQGNSA. Between the trimmed V and J ends, which lost 4 bases and 7 bases, there was a span of 14 bases. The CDR3 is 14 residues long. The DNA of the CDR3 is TGTGCCAGCAGCTCCCGCCCTCAGGAAAATGAGCAGTTCTTC. This translates into CASSSRPQENEQFF.

The chain has TRBV9 and TRBJ1-2; D gene ambiguous. The CDR3 consists of 15 residues. Germline CDR1 and CDR2: SGDLS and YYNGEE. V lost 0 bases and J 7 bases, leaving 16 bases between the germline ends. CDR3 nucleotide sequence: TGTGCCAGCAGCGTAGAAGCGGCAGGACGGAGTGGCTACACCTTC. It codes for CASSVEAAGRSGYTF.

This clonotype has only a few counts. V usage is TRBV12-3 or TRBV12-4 and J usage is TRBJ1-1; 8 bases agree with TRBD1. The V and J ends lost 7 bases and 0 bases, in that order; junction bases with no gene match: 4. This CDR3 region has 14 residues. The CDR3 sequence is CASTRQGMNTEAFF. In DNA form, the CDR3 reads TGTGCCAGCACCCGACAGGGGATGAACACTGAAGCTTTCTTT.

In this sample, this clonotype turned up once. The chain has TRBV2 and TRBJ2-1; 10 positions agree with TRBD1. The germline gives CDR1 SNHLY, CDR2 FYNNEI. The CDR3 has 16 residues. Trimming at V came to 1 base and at J to 6 bases, leaving 6 bases not matched to a gene. The CDR3 nucleotides read TGTGCCAGCAGTGAAGAGACAGGGGGCTTTGGCAATGAGCAGTTCTTC. It translates to CASSEETGGFGNEQFF. Filled out from reference TRBV2 and TRBJ2-1, the complete variable domain reads EPEVTQTPSHQVTQMGQEVILRCVPISNHLYFYWYRQILGQKVEFLVSFYNNEISEKSEIFDDQFSVERPDGSNFTLKIRSTKLEDSAMYFCASSEETGGFGNEQFFGPGTRLTVL.

The V gene is TRBV20-1, the J gene TRBJ2-2; 9 bases match TRBD1. V dropped 6 bases and J dropped 4; count of bases not matched to a gene: 9. The CDR3 runs 15 residues. In germline, CDR1 is DFQATT, CDR2 SNEGSKA (reference sequence). CDR3 nucleotides: TGCAGTGCACCCGGGACAGGGAAGCGCACCGGGGAGCTGTTTTTT. Its translation: CSAPGTGKRTGELFF.

This clonotype turned up a few times. The chain combines TRBV5-1 with TRBJ1-1; D is ambiguous. Germline V gene lookup returns CDR1 SGHRS and CDR2 YFSETQ. The ends were cut back, 0 bases at V and 1 base at J, with 10 bases in the middle. This CDR3 region has 15 residues. The CDR3 sequence: CASSLGAKTNTEAFF. The CDR3 DNA is TGCGCCAGCAGCTTGGGTGCGAAAACGAACACTGAAGCTTTCTTT.

This clonotype was observed a few times. The chain combines TRBV7-2 with TRBJ2-5, with D hard to call. This CDR3 contains 14 residues. Germline CDR1 is SGHTA and CDR2 is FQGNSA. The V end was cut by 1 base, the J end by 3 bases, with 9 bases between. CDR3 DNA sequence: TGTGCCAGCAGCTTAGAGTTCGCAGAAGAGACCCAGTACTTC. Amino acid sequence: CASSLEFAEETQYF.

The rearrangement links TRBV19 to TRBJ2-1; the D gene is possibly TRBD2 (5 bases). The CDR3 covers 14 residues. Trimming removed 0 bases at V and 5 bases at J, with 8 bases between. Germline CDR1 LNHDA, CDR2 SQIVND (reference sequence). The CDR3, as DNA: TGTGCCAGTAGTATAGATTCCGGGGACAATGAGCAGTTCTTC. Protein sequence: CASSIDSGDNEQFF.

This clonotype was seen only a few times. V gene TRBV4-2 combines with J gene TRBJ1-1; 9 nucleotides match TRBD1. The CDR3 has 15 residues. Germline V gene sequence: CDR1 LGHNA, CDR2 YNFKEQ. V shed 4 bases and J 5 bases; nucleotides not matched to a gene: 8. Written as DNA, the CDR3 is TGTGCCAGCAGCCCAGGACAGGGGAGACGGACTGAAGCTTTCTTT. The encoded protein is CASSPGQGRRTEAFF.

The chain links TRBV20-1 to TRBJ2-7, with D perhaps matching TRBD1 (6 bases). The CDR3 runs to 15 residues. V lost 4 bases to trimming and J lost 4 bases, with 20 bases between them. CDR1 is DFQATT, CDR2 SNEGSKA, per germline (reference sequence). The DNA of the CDR3 is TGCAGTGCTATCCCGATGGGACAAAGTGGATACGAGCAGTACTTC. It is translated as CSAIPMGQSGYEQYF.